Listed below are T cell receptor beta chains from one sample, sequenced in a study of metastatic and nonmetastatic thyroid tumors. TCRdb re-called clones via MiXCR from the PCR reads. The profile shows 50,000 to 65,000 clones, around a sixth of them singletons. Sequenced sample: blood. The receptors were gathered from a female donor with papillary thyroid cancer or a benign thyroid nodule (not recorded which). Some clones in this sample may be carry-over from other donors' samples. The CDR3 runs from the conserved cysteine through the conserved F or W. D genes are given only for firm matches. Size is stated for part of the rows, as once, few or many counts, or as a class when the clone is expanded.

abundance: NA
j_gene: TRBJ2-7
v_gene: TRBV4-1
d_gene: TRBD2
CDR3nt: TGCGCCAGCAGCCAAAGGACTGCTGGCGGGAGCGCCTGGGGTAGCGAGCAGTACTTC
CDR3aa: CASSQRTAGGSAWGSEQYF

abundance: NA
j_gene: TRBJ2-6
v_gene: TRBV6-1
d_gene: NA
CDR3nt: TGTGCCAGCAGTGGCCAGGTTTCCTCTGTGGCCAACGTCCTGACCTTC
CDR3aa: CASSGQVSSVANVLTF

abundance: many
j_gene: TRBJ1-3
v_gene: TRBV7-8
d_gene: NA
CDR3nt: TGTGCCAGCAGCTTAGATGGCAGCTCTGGAAACACCATATATTTT
CDR3aa: CASSLDGSSGNTIYF

abundance: many
j_gene: TRBJ2-7
v_gene: TRBV7-2
d_gene: TRBD2
CDR3nt: TGTGCCAGCAGCCCCGGTACTAGCGGGATAAGGTACGAGCAGTACTTC
CDR3aa: CASSPGTSGIRYEQYF

abundance: once
j_gene: TRBJ1-4
v_gene: TRBV20-1
d_gene: NA
CDR3nt: TGCAGTGGCGCAGGGGAAGCTAATGAAAAACTGTTTTTT
CDR3aa: CSGAGEANEKLFF

abundance: many
j_gene: TRBJ1-6
v_gene: TRBV3-1
d_gene: NA
CDR3nt: TGTGCCAGCAGCCAAGTTGGGGGCCGTATAATTCACCCCCTCCACTTT
CDR3aa: CASSQVGGRIIHPLHF

abundance: many
j_gene: TRBJ1-5
v_gene: TRBV19
d_gene: NA
CDR3nt: TGTGCCAGTAGTGAATGGCAGGGCAATCAGCCCCAGCATTTT
CDR3aa: CASSEWQGNQPQHF

abundance: NA
j_gene: TRBJ2-7
v_gene: TRBV2
d_gene: NA
CDR3nt: TGTGCCAGCAGTACCGGCCCCTCCTACGAGCAGTACTTC
CDR3aa: CASSTGPSYEQYF

abundance: few
j_gene: TRBJ2-5
v_gene: TRBV12-3/TRBV12-4
d_gene: NA
CDR3nt: TGTGCCAGCAGTTTAAGTGAAGAGACCCAGTACTTC
CDR3aa: CASSLSEETQYF

abundance: NA
j_gene: TRBJ2-7
v_gene: TRBV9
d_gene: NA
CDR3nt: TGTGCCAGCAGTGTAGACCAGTTCAGATCCTACGAGCAGTACTTC
CDR3aa: CASSVDQFRSYEQYF

abundance: many
j_gene: TRBJ1-1
v_gene: TRBV7-7
d_gene: NA
CDR3nt: TGTGCTAGCAGCTTAGTCAGGGGCACTGAAGCTTTCTTT
CDR3aa: CASSLVRGTEAFF

abundance: many
j_gene: TRBJ2-1
v_gene: TRBV20-1
d_gene: NA
CDR3nt: TGCAGTGCTCCCCGTTGGGCTGGATACAATGAGCAGTTCTTC
CDR3aa: CSAPRWAGYNEQFF

abundance: many
j_gene: TRBJ2-5
v_gene: TRBV27
d_gene: NA
CDR3nt: TGTGCCAGCAGTCCGTACGAGGGGGAGACCCAGTACTTC
CDR3aa: CASSPYEGETQYF

abundance: many
j_gene: TRBJ2-7
v_gene: TRBV3-1
d_gene: NA
CDR3nt: TGTGCCAGCAGCCAAGTCATGAAAGGGGGACGGTACTTC
CDR3aa: CASSQVMKGGRYF

abundance: many
j_gene: TRBJ2-5
v_gene: TRBV7-7
d_gene: NA
CDR3nt: TGTGCTAGCCCGGGGCAGAGCCAAGAGACCCAGTACTTC
CDR3aa: CASPGQSQETQYF

abundance: once
j_gene: TRBJ1-2
v_gene: TRBV30
d_gene: NA
CDR3nt: TGTGCCTGGAGTGTTTTAAGGGGGAACTATGGCTACACCTTC
CDR3aa: CAWSVLRGNYGYTF

abundance: many
j_gene: TRBJ2-7
v_gene: TRBV19
d_gene: TRBD2
CDR3nt: TGTGCCAGTAGTATACAACTAGCGGGAGGATACGAGCAGTACTTC
CDR3aa: CASSIQLAGGYEQYF

abundance: NA
j_gene: TRBJ1-2
v_gene: TRBV6-1
d_gene: NA
CDR3nt: TGTGCCAGCAGCCTCGGGGCAGGCTCTAACTATTTCTACACCTTC
CDR3aa: CASSLGAGSNYFYTF

abundance: few
j_gene: TRBJ1-1
v_gene: TRBV6-5
d_gene: NA
CDR3nt: TGTGACAACAGTTACAAGAGGACTGAAGCTTTCTTT
CDR3aa: CDNSYKRTEAFF

abundance: few
j_gene: TRBJ2-3
v_gene: TRBV12-3/TRBV12-4
d_gene: NA
CDR3nt: TGTGCCAGCACCGCCGGAACAACCACAGATACGCAGTATTTT
CDR3aa: CASTAGTTTDTQYF

abundance: NA
j_gene: TRBJ2-2
v_gene: TRBV6-1
d_gene: NA
CDR3nt: TGTGCCAGCAGTGAAGCGGTTATGGGGACGAACACCGGGGAGCTGTTTTTT
CDR3aa: CASSEAVMGTNTGELFF

abundance: NA
j_gene: TRBJ2-6
v_gene: TRBV19
d_gene: TRBD1
CDR3nt: TGTGCCAGTAGTATTGGGACAGGGATACCTGGTGCCAACGTCCTGACTTTC
CDR3aa: CASSIGTGIPGANVLTF

abundance: few
j_gene: TRBJ2-7
v_gene: TRBV19
d_gene: TRBD2
CDR3nt: TGTGCCAGTAGTAACAGCGGGAGTGGCGAGCAGTACTTC
CDR3aa: CASSNSGSGEQYF

abundance: NA
j_gene: TRBJ2-1
v_gene: TRBV24-1
d_gene: NA
CDR3nt: TGTGCCACCAGTGATCCGGTCACCGTTTATTCCTACAATGAGCAGTTCTTC
CDR3aa: CATSDPVTVYSYNEQFF

abundance: many
j_gene: TRBJ2-1
v_gene: TRBV7-2
d_gene: TRBD2
CDR3nt: TGTGCCAGCAGCTTAGTGACTAGCGGGGGGAATGAGCAGTTCTTC
CDR3aa: CASSLVTSGGNEQFF

abundance: many
j_gene: TRBJ2-1
v_gene: TRBV30
d_gene: NA
CDR3nt: TGTGCCCGGACCGGGGCGGCCACCTACAATGAGCAGTTCTTC
CDR3aa: CARTGAATYNEQFF

abundance: NA
j_gene: TRBJ2-7
v_gene: TRBV11-2
d_gene: NA
CDR3nt: TGTGCCAGCAGCTTAGAGGGCCCGCGGATGGGCTACGATCAGTACTTC
CDR3aa: CASSLEGPRMGYDQYF

abundance: NA
j_gene: TRBJ2-6
v_gene: TRBV12-3/TRBV12-4
d_gene: NA
CDR3nt: TGTGCCAGCAGTTTCGAGGGGTATTCGGGGACTGGGGACTCTGGGGCCAACGTCCTGACTTTC
CDR3aa: CASSFEGYSGTGDSGANVLTF